The 24 T cell receptor beta chains presented below share a single source sample, sequenced in a study of Ad26.COV2.S vaccination and SARS-CoV-2 variants. The repertoire was sequenced with immunoSEQ multiplex PCR; TCRdb's copy has only in-frame clones and lacks some. The table has fewer than 400,000 clones, about 91% seen once. Treatment reported: 15 to 20 received Ad26.COV2.S at low or high dose, single or two shots; about 5 received placebo; per-sample allocation not given. The investigators took samples on day 63 after the first vaccine or placebo injection. The sequenced sample was peripheral blood, obtained in a trial of Ad26.COV2.S vaccine versus placebo. These receptors all stem from a person aged 18-60 years who received the Ad26.COV2.S COVID-19 vaccine or a placebo.

This chain connects TRBV6-2 or TRBV6-3 to TRBJ2-6, with D unclear. The germline V gene encodes CDR1 MNHEY and CDR2 SVGEGT. With 3 bases removed from V and 2 bases from J, the gap between germline ends came to 5 bases. CDR3 size: 14 residues. For the CDR3, the DNA is TGTGCCAGCAGTTATGGGACTGGGGCCAACGTCCTGACTTTC. Its translation: CASSYGTGANVLTF.

This clone was picked up one time. CDR3 bases: TGCAGCGGTGCAAGTTGGGGGGCGCGGGAGACCCAGTACTTC. It codes for CSGASWGARETQYF. The chain combines TRBV29-1 with TRBJ2-5, with D perhaps assigned TRBD1 or TRBD2 (6 bases each). Trimming pared 7 bases from V and 5 bases from J, leaving 20 bases between. The germline gives CDR1 SQVTM, CDR2 ANQGSEA. The CDR3 runs to 14 residues.

The chain uses TRBV19 and TRBJ2-1; 9 bases line up with TRBD1. CDR1 and CDR2 from the germline V gene are LNHDA and SQIVND (reference sequence). V lost 5 bases, J lost 15 bases, and 5 bases stayed unmatched. The length of the CDR3 is 11 residues. As DNA, the CDR3 is TGTGCCAGTAGTGATGACAGGGGGTTGTTCTTC. It specifies CASSDDRGLFF.

V usage is TRBV6-6 and J usage is TRBJ2-7; TRBD1 agrees at 7 bases. The germline V gene encodes CDR1 MNHNY and CDR2 SVGAGI (reference sequence). This CDR3 is built from 16 residues. V lost 5 bases to trimming and J lost 1 base; unmatched junction nucleotides: 11. As DNA, the CDR3 is TGTGCCAGCAGTGCTGTACCGGGACAGACATCCTACGAGCAGTACTTC. It specifies CASSAVPGQTSYEQYF.

The chain couples TRBV24-1 to TRBJ2-5; no reliable D call. The germline V and J ends were trimmed by 0 bases and 7 bases, with 8 bases remaining between them. The CDR3 runs to 13 residues. Germline V gives CDR1 KGHDR, CDR2 SFDVKD. This CDR3 is CATSDLGRGTQYF. As DNA, the CDR3 is TGTGCCACCAGTGATTTGGGCCGCGGGACCCAGTACTTC.

This chain links TRBV14 with TRBJ1-2; 7 nucleotides align to TRBD1. J gave up 8 bases and V 2 bases, and 11 bases lay outside the gene matches. Germline CDR1 is SGHDN and CDR2 is FVKESK. This CDR3 has 15 residues. The CDR3 here is CASSQTRTGPSGYTF. CDR3 bases: TGTGCCAGCAGCCAAACCAGGACAGGTCCCTCGGGCTACACCTTC. Based on the CDR3 plus reference TRBV14 and TRBJ1-2, the full variable domain is EAGVTQFPSHSVIEKGQTVTLRCDPISGHDNLYWYRRVMGKEIKFLLHFVKESKQDESGMPNNRFLAERTGGTYSTLKVQPAELEDSGVYFCASSQTRTGPSGYTFGSGTRLTVV.

CDR3 residues: CASSPGGVYGYTF. The CDR3 nucleotides read TGTGCCAGCTCGCCAGGGGGCGTCTATGGCTACACCTTC. V usage is TRBV18 and J usage is TRBJ1-2; the match to TRBD1 covers 8 bases. The CDR3 consists of 13 residues. Trimming at V came to 6 bases and at J to 4 bases, leaving 4 bases not matched to a gene. Germline CDR1 reads KGHSH; CDR2 reads LQKENI.

The genes are TRBV3-1 (or the pseudogene TRBV3-2) and TRBJ1-4, with TRBD1 matching 8 bases. With V trimmed by 1 base and J by 7 bases, 11 bases remained unmatched. The CDR3 is 17 residues long. The germline CDR1 and CDR2 sequences are LGHDT and YNNKEL (reference sequence). This chain's CDR3 is CASSQGGRGRPGEKLFF. CDR3 bases: TGTGCCAGCAGCCAAGGGGGCAGGGGGCGCCCCGGTGAAAAACTGTTTTTT.

The V and J genes are TRBV7-2 and TRBJ2-2; no clear D gene. CDR3 length: 13 residues. With 3 bases removed from V and 8 bases from J, the gap between germline ends came to 10 bases. In germline, CDR1 is SGHTA, CDR2 FQGNSA. CDR3 DNA sequence: TGTGCCAGCAGCTTTGAAGGTTGGGGGGAGCTGTTTTTT. Translation gives CASSFEGWGELFF.

About this clone: Distinct nucleotide sequences in the sample also encode this CDR3. The chain joins TRBV5-1 to TRBJ1-4, with TRBD1 identical over 7 bases. Looked up from germline, CDR1 is SGHRS and CDR2 is YFSETQ. Unmatched junction bases numbered 0, after V lost 2 bases and J lost 2 bases. This CDR3 comprises 14 residues. DNA of the CDR3: TGCGCCAGCAGCTTACAGGGGACTAATGAAAAACTGTTTTTT. Translated: CASSLQGTNEKLFF.

This clone was seen once. The chain has TRBV4-1 and TRBJ1-5; perhaps TRBD1 as D (6 bases). The length of the CDR3 is 15 residues. Trimming shortened V by 0 bases and J by 6 bases, and 12 bases separated the two germline ends. The V gene's germline CDR1 is MGHRA and CDR2 YSYEKL. The CDR3 region is CASSQDGGRGQPQHF. CDR3 coding DNA: TGCGCCAGCAGCCAAGATGGGGGCAGGGGTCAGCCCCAGCATTTT.

The chain links TRBV7-9 to TRBJ2-7; 7 nucleotides line up with TRBD2. The CDR3 has 16 residues. The germline V gene has CDR1 SEHNR and CDR2 FQNEAQ (reference sequence). Germline trimming cut 5 bases from V and 5 bases from J; bases unmatched to any gene: 15. Written as DNA, the CDR3 is TGTGCCAGCAGCCCGCCTGTGGGGGAGGGCCGCCACGAGCAGTACTTC. Translated, it gives CASSPPVGEGRHEQYF.

The table lists this clone with a few counts. One end of the junction is discordant with germline, which a read error may explain. The V and J genes are TRBV6-5 and TRBJ2-6, with D unresolved. In germline, CDR1 is MNHEY, CDR2 SVGAGI. The CDR3 loop spans 15 amino acids. The CDR3 here is CASSDSASGANVLTF. CDR3 sequence (DNA): TGTGCCAGCAGTGACTCGGCCTCTGGGGCCAACGTCCTGACTTTC.

Note on this clone: Within the sample, other DNA sequences also encode this same CDR3. The chain joins TRBV18 to TRBJ2-4; 9 positions match TRBD1. V was clipped by 3 bases and J by 6 bases; unmatched bases: 0. The CDR3 has 13 amino acids. CDR1 and CDR2 (germline): KGHSH, LQKENI. CDR3 protein: CASSPGQGNIQYF. The CDR3 DNA is TGTGCCAGCTCACCGGGACAGGGAAACATTCAGTACTTC.

This clone was counted once. The gene calls are TRBV4-1 and TRBJ2-2, with D possibly TRBD2 on 6 matching bases. The germline gives CDR1 MGHRA, CDR2 YSYEKL. V was trimmed by 0 bases and J by 3 bases, leaving 20 bases between them. The CDR3 totals 19 residues. The CDR3 loop reads CASSQDFVQEGMDTGELFF. CDR3 nucleotides: TGCGCCAGCAGCCAAGATTTCGTACAGGAGGGGATGGACACCGGGGAGCTGTTTTTT.

The V and J genes are TRBV28 and TRBJ2-1, with TRBD1 identical over 7 bases. The germline V gene encodes CDR1 MDHEN and CDR2 SYDVKM. The length of the CDR3 is 12 residues. V lost 5 bases and J lost 10; bases outside the gene matches: 5. The CDR3 DNA follows: TGTGCCAGCAGTCCCCCGGACAGGGAGCAGTTCTTC. Translated, it gives CASSPPDREQFF. Drawing the rest from reference TRBV28 and TRBJ2-1, the complete variable domain is DVKVTQSSRYLVKRTGEKVFLECVQDMDHENMFWYRQDPGLGLRLIYFSYDVKMKEKGDIPEGYSVSREKKERFSLILESASTNQTSMYLCASSPPDREQFFGPGTRLTVL.

The gene calls are TRBV15 and TRBJ2-1; D is ambiguous. CDR1 is LNHNV, CDR2 YYDKDF, per germline (reference sequence). V was trimmed by 0 bases and J by 5 bases, leaving 14 bases between them. This CDR3 contains 16 residues. The CDR3 bases are TGTGCCACCAGCAGAGATTTCCCCGGCCCGAACAATGAGCAGTTCTTC. This codes for CATSRDFPGPNNEQFF.

The chain joins TRBV12-3 or TRBV12-4 to TRBJ2-2; D is ambiguous. The CDR3 sequence is 12 residues long. V lost 2 bases to trimming and J lost 4 bases, with 2 bases between them. CDR3 coding DNA: TGTGCCAGCAGTTTAACCACCGGGGAGCTGTTTTTT. Protein: CASSLTTGELFF.

This clone was recorded once. The chain joins TRBV25-1 to TRBJ2-3, with a possible D match to TRBD2 (5 bases). Germline V lookup: CDR1 MGHDK, CDR2 SYGVNS. The CDR3 has 15 residues. V was trimmed by 3 bases and J by 4 bases, leaving 14 bases between them. CDR3 protein: CASSEPGMGPDTQYF. CDR3 coding DNA: TGTGCCAGCAGTGAGCCCGGGATGGGCCCAGATACGCAGTATTTT.

This chain uses TRBV11-1 with TRBJ2-3; the D is unclear. Germline V lookup: CDR1 SGHAT, CDR2 FQDESV (reference sequence). The V gene lost 4 bases and the J gene lost 2 bases, with 13 bases spanning the gap. This CDR3 spans 15 amino acids. The CDR3 region has the DNA TGTGCCAGCAGCTACGGACGGAATCCCACAGATACGCAGTATTTT. Its translation is CASSYGRNPTDTQYF. The full variable domain, completed using reference TRBV11-1 and TRBJ2-3, is EAEVAQSPRYKITEKSQAVAFWCDPISGHATLYWYRQILGQGPELLVQFQDESVVDDSQLPKDRFSAERLKGVDSTLKIQPAELGDSAMYLCASSYGRNPTDTQYFGPGTRLTVL.

The gene calls are TRBV19 and TRBJ1-1, with 7 bases aligning to TRBD1. V lost 6 bases, J lost 2 bases, and 9 bases stayed unmatched. The germline V gene has CDR1 LNHDA and CDR2 SQIVND (reference sequence). CDR3 length: 15 amino acids. For the CDR3, the DNA is TGTGCCAGTAGAAAAGGGACAGAGGGAAACACTGAAGCTTTCTTT. This codes for CASRKGTEGNTEAFF.

This clone was observed a single time. The genes are TRBV4-3 and TRBJ1-6, with D perhaps TRBD1 (6 bases). Germline assignment: CDR1 LGHNA and CDR2 YSLEER. The CDR3 is 15 residues long. Trimming cost V 4 bases and J 6 bases, with 13 bases left between them. The CDR3 loop reads CASSRTQGGNSPLHF. The CDR3 bases are TGCGCCAGCAGCCGAACACAGGGAGGTAATTCACCCCTCCACTTT.

This chain links TRBV30 with TRBJ2-3; 15 bases are a match to TRBD2. V was pared by 2 bases and J by 6 bases, with 3 bases of the junction left unmatched. CDR1 and CDR2 from the germline V gene are GTSNPN and SVGIG (reference sequence). The CDR3 loop spans 15 amino acids. In DNA form, the CDR3 reads TGTGCCTGGAGTCCGGGACTAGCGGGAGGTGATACGCAGTATTTT. It codes for CAWSPGLAGGDTQYF.

The gene calls are TRBV5-1 and TRBJ2-7; the D call may be TRBD1 or TRBD2 (5 bases each). Germline V gene sequence: CDR1 SGHRS, CDR2 YFSETQ. V was trimmed by 5 bases and J by 3 bases, leaving 18 bases between them. The CDR3 extends over 15 amino acids. CDR3 loop: CASRSRDDQNYEQYF. DNA of the CDR3: TGCGCCAGCAGGTCCCGGGACGATCAAAACTACGAGCAGTACTTC.